This T cell receptor beta chain was captured in a study of blood T cell repertoires in COVID-19. About the study: Some COVID-19 samples were acute and others convalescent; all came from the United States, Italy and Spain. PBMCs, B-cell-depleted T cells, or T cells provided the cDNA or gDNA that made up the material.

This CDR3 is built from 17 residues. CDR1 SGHKS and CDR2 YYEKEE come from the germline V gene (reference sequence). J gave up 7 bases and V 3 bases, and 13 bases lay outside the gene matches. As processed by the authors: Reference gene primer amplification gave nucleated cell count estimates. Generated by immunoSEQ multiplex PCR, the TCRdb table keeps only in-frame clones and is missing some. V and J calls and clone size are copied from that table; D and trimming were computed from the DNA. This repertoire shows some 26,000 clones, around 82% found once; its top ten account for about 1.7%. The TCR sequence derives from a man at least 80 years old with active or convalescent COVID-19. Sequencing was done on a sample of peripheral blood. J is TRBJ1-1 and V is TRBV5-5, with 12 positions matching TRBD1. The CDR3 spells CASSWDRGRLGFVEAFF. The CDR3 nucleotides read TGTGCCAGCAGCTGGGACAGGGGGCGCCTTGGGTTTGTTGAAGCTTTCTTT.